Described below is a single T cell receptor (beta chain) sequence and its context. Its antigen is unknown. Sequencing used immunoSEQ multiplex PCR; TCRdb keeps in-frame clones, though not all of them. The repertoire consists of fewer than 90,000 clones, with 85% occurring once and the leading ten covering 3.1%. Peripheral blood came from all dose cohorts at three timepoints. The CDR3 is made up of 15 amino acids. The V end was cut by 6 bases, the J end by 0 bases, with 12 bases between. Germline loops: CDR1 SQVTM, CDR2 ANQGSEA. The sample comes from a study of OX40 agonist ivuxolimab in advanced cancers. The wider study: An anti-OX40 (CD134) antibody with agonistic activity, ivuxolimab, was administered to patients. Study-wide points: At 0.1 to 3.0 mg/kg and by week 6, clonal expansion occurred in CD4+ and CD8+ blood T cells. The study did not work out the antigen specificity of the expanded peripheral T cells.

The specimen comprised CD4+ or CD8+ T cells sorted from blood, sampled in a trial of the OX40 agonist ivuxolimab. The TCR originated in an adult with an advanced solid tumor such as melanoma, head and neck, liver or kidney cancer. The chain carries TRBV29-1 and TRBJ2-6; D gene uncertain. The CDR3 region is CSVSRADSGANVLTF. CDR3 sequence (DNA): TGCAGCGTCTCTCGGGCCGACTCTGGGGCCAACGTCCTGACTTTC.